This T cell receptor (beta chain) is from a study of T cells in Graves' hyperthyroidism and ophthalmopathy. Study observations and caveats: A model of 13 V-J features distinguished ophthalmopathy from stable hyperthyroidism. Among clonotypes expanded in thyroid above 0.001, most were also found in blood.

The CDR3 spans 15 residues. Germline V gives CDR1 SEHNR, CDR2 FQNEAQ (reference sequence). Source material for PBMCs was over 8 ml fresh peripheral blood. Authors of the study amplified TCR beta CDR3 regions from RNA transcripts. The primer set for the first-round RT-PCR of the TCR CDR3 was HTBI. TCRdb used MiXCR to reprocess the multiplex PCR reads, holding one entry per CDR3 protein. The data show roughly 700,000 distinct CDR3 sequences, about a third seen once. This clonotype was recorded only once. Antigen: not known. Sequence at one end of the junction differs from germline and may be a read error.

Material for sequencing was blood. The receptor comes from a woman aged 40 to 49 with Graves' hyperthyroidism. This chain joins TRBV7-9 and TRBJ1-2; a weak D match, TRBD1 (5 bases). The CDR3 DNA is TGCGCCAGCAGCAAAGCCGGACACTCTCTGGATGGCCACACCTTC. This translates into CASSKAGHSLDGHTF. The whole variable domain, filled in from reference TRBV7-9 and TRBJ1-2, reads DTGVSQNPRHKITKRGQNVTFRCDPISEHNRLYWYRQTLGQGPEFLTYFQNEAQLEKSRLLSDRFSAERPKGSFSTLEIQRTEQGDSAMYLCASSKAGHSLDGHTFGSGTRLTVV.